Detailed here is one T cell receptor (beta chain). Its specificity is unknown. The data originate from a study of T cell responses to AZD1222 COVID-19 vaccine. Study-wide points: Elevations in Spike-specific TCR breadth and depth followed administration of two AZD1222 doses. Donors were largely white British and mainly female; clonal diversity was possibly underestimated.

The V gene end was trimmed by 3 bases and the J gene end by 7 bases; junction bases not matched to a gene: 9. The CDR3 runs 15 residues. In germline, CDR1 is SGHTS, CDR2 YDEGEE. Using immunoSEQ multiplex PCR, the repertoire was profiled, and TCRdb retains in-frame clones only, with some absent. The table shows about 140,000 clones, with 70% to 90% occurring only once. The sequence was collected from an adult in good health. The chain uses TRBV5-8 and TRBJ1-5; TRBD1 matches at 8 bases. The specimen comprised peripheral blood, sampled on day 0 of AZD1222 vaccination. The CDR3 reads CASSSFGQGGQPQHF. CDR3 nucleotides: TGTGCCAGCAGCTCCTTCGGACAGGGAGGGCAGCCCCAGCATTTT. The full variable domain, rest sourced from reference TRBV5-8 and TRBJ1-5, is EAGVTQSPTHLIKTRGQQATLRCSPISGHTSVYWYQQALGLGLQFLLWYDEGEERNRGNFPPRFSGRQFPNYSSELNVNALELEDSALYLCASSSFGQGGQPQHFGDGTRLSIL.